These T cell receptor beta chains were read from a single sample in a study of beta chain features in type 1 diabetes. The method was immunoSEQ multiplex PCR; TCRdb's version includes in-frame clones alone and lacks a portion of them. The table lists 250,000 to 350,000 clones, 15% of them singletons. The source material was naive CD4+ T cells from blood. These receptors came from a man in his late teens or twenties with type 1 diabetes. Both conserved end residues are part of each CDR3. D genes are given only for firm matches. A clone size is listed for some rows: how often the clone was seen (once, few, many), or a class if it is expanded.

j_call,d_call,v_call,clone_size,cdr3_aa,cdr3_nt
TRBJ2-5,-,TRBV6-6,-,CASSYSFRTAQETQYF,TGTGCCAGCAGTTACTCGTTTCGCACAGCCCAAGAGACCCAGTACTTC
TRBJ2-7,TRBD1,TRBV7-9,few,CASSSPRETGGFYEQYF,TGTGCCAGCAGCTCCCCCCGTGAGACAGGGGGTTTCTACGAGCAGTACTTC
TRBJ2-3,TRBD2,TRBV5-1,-,CASILDWEGDTQYF,TGCGCCAGCATCTTGGACTGGGAGGGAGATACGCAGTATTTT
TRBJ2-6,-,TRBV5-1,few,CASSLRPGKTSGANVLTF,TGCGCCAGCAGCTTGAGGCCAGGGAAGACCTCTGGGGCCAACGTCCTGACTTTC
TRBJ1-2,TRBD1,TRBV28,few,CASSRQGQGEYYGYTF,TGTGCCAGCAGCAGACAAGGACAGGGGGAGTACTATGGCTACACCTTC
TRBJ2-5,TRBD2,TRBV5-1,few,CASSLAPGGQETQYF,TGCGCCAGCAGCTTGGCCCCGGGGGGGCAAGAGACCCAGTACTTC
TRBJ2-7,-,TRBV28,-,CASSLESHEQYF,TGTGCCAGCAGTTTGGAGTCTCACGAGCAGTACTTC
TRBJ2-5,TRBD2,TRBV5-4,few,CASGGLAEETQYF,TGTGCCAGCGGGGGACTAGCGGAAGAGACCCAGTACTTC
TRBJ2-7,TRBD1,TRBV18,-,CASSPPDRAIYEQYF,TGTGCCAGCTCACCACCGGACAGGGCGATCTACGAGCAGTACTTC
TRBJ1-5,TRBD1,TRBV7-2,-,CASSRQGNQPQHF,TGTGCCAGCAGCCGACAGGGGAATCAGCCCCAGCATTTT
TRBJ1-2,TRBD1,TRBV19,few,CASSTPDRGPGYTF,TGTGCCAGTAGTACCCCAGACAGGGGGCCTGGCTACACCTTC
TRBJ2-5,TRBD1,TRBV6-5,-,CASSYSRETGQETQYF,TGTGCCAGCAGTTACTCGAGGGAGACAGGGCAAGAGACCCAGTACTTC
TRBJ2-1,TRBD2,TRBV11-2,-,CASSLVSAGEEQFF,TGTGCCAGCAGCTTAGTATCCGCGGGGGAGGAGCAGTTCTTC
TRBJ1-5,-,TRBV9,-,CASSVAVLRGYSNQPQHF,TGTGCCAGCAGCGTAGCGGTTCTTCGTGGTTATAGCAATCAGCCCCAGCATTTT
TRBJ1-6,TRBD1,TRBV29-1,few,CSVAGTENSPLHF,TGCAGCGTTGCCGGGACAGAGAATTCACCCCTCCACTTT
TRBJ2-3,-,TRBV11-2,-,CASSLGPHQDTQYF,TGTGCCAGCAGCTTAGGTCCCCACCAGGATACGCAGTATTTT
TRBJ1-4,-,TRBV30,few,CAWSPAGQINEKLFF,TGTGCCTGGAGTCCTGCAGGGCAAATAAATGAAAAACTGTTTTTT
TRBJ2-2,-,TRBV28,-,CASHGDTGELFF,TGTGCCAGCCATGGAGACACCGGGGAGCTGTTTTTT
TRBJ2-7,TRBD2,TRBV9,few,CASSAGLAVYEQYF,TGTGCCAGCAGCGCGGGACTAGCGGTCTACGAGCAGTACTTC
TRBJ1-1,-,TRBV29-1,few,CSGGLLNTEAFF,TGCAGCGGCGGACTGTTGAACACTGAAGCTTTCTTT
TRBJ2-3,TRBD1,TRBV25-1,few,CASSGGTGGTQYF,TGTGCCAGCAGTGGAGGAACAGGGGGTACGCAGTATTTT
TRBJ2-5,-,TRBV6-5,-,CASTDRDYQETQYF,TGTGCCAGCACTGACAGGGACTACCAAGAGACCCAGTACTTC
TRBJ2-3,TRBD1,TRBV29-1,-,CSARGTGVGTDTQYF,TGCAGCGCCCGCGGGACAGGGGTTGGAACAGATACGCAGTATTTT
TRBJ2-5,TRBD2,TRBV29-1,-,CSAGGETQYF,TGCAGCGCCGGGGGGGAGACCCAGTACTTC
TRBJ2-7,-,TRBV9,few,CASSVGRGGVYEQYF,TGTGCCAGCAGCGTAGGAAGAGGGGGAGTCTACGAGCAGTACTTC
TRBJ1-2,TRBD1,TRBV28,-,CASSSGQGVDGYTF,TGTGCCAGCAGTTCTGGACAGGGGGTAGATGGCTACACCTTC
TRBJ2-5,-,TRBV5-1,few,CASSFSGLQETQYF,TGCGCCAGCAGCTTCTCTGGGCTCCAAGAGACCCAGTACTTC
TRBJ2-7,TRBD2,TRBV4-2,-,CASSRGLAGDYEQYF,TGTGCCAGCAGCCGAGGACTAGCGGGGGACTACGAGCAGTACTTC
TRBJ1-5,TRBD1,TRBV19,few,CASSRTGSNQPQHF,TGTGCCAGTAGCCGGACAGGGAGCAATCAGCCCCAGCATTTT
TRBJ1-4,-,TRBV5-4,few,CASSLTGRNEKLFF,TGTGCCAGCAGTCTGACAGGTCGGAATGAAAAACTGTTTTTT
TRBJ2-7,TRBD2,TRBV9,-,CASSGRGGLLREQYF,TGTGCCAGCAGCGGACGGGGGGGCCTTTTAAGGGAGCAGTACTTC
TRBJ1-6,TRBD1,TRBV25-1,few,CASSVAGTGDNSPLHF,TGTGCCAGCAGTGTTGCCGGGACAGGGGATAATTCACCCCTCCACTTT
TRBJ1-2,TRBD1,TRBV5-6,-,CASSPTRGHYGYTF,TGTGCCAGCAGCCCAACCAGGGGGCACTATGGCTACACCTTC
TRBJ1-1,-,TRBV7-2,-,CASSGSGFGNTEAFF,TGTGCCAGCAGCGGTTCAGGGTTCGGGAACACTGAAGCTTTCTTT
TRBJ2-7,TRBD2,TRBV6-6,few,CASSLAGEYEQYF,TGTGCCAGCAGCCTAGCGGGAGAGTACGAGCAGTACTTC
TRBJ2-2,-,TRBV9,few,CASSAVSGPGELFF,TGTGCCAGCAGCGCGGTTTCGGGTCCCGGGGAGCTGTTTTTT
TRBJ2-7,-,TRBV28,-,CASSYRSSYEQYF,TGTGCCAGCAGTTACAGGAGCTCCTACGAGCAGTACTTC
TRBJ2-5,-,TRBV7-2,few,CASKEGLIQETQYF,TGTGCCAGCAAGGAAGGACTCATACAAGAGACCCAGTACTTC
TRBJ1-6,-,TRBV30,-,CAWTYRVSSSPLHF,TGTGCCTGGACATACAGGGTTTCCAGTTCACCCCTCCACTTT
TRBJ2-5,TRBD1,TRBV28,-,CASSSPGGAQETQYF,TGTGCCAGCAGTTCACCAGGGGGAGCACAAGAGACCCAGTACTTC
TRBJ1-1,-,TRBV7-9,-,CASRRTLGGSGTEAFF,TGTGCCAGCAGGAGGACCCTCGGAGGCTCTGGCACTGAAGCTTTCTTT
TRBJ1-5,-,TRBV18,few,CASSPSEGQIQPQHF,TGTGCCAGCTCACCATCTGAGGGACAAATACAGCCCCAGCATTTT
TRBJ1-2,TRBD1,TRBV5-4,few,CASSLGDRPNYGYTF,TGTGCCAGCAGCTTGGGGGACAGGCCTAACTATGGCTACACCTTC
TRBJ2-7,TRBD1,TRBV2,-,CASGTGQDEQYF,TGTGCCAGCGGGACAGGACAGGACGAGCAGTACTTC
TRBJ1-6,-,TRBV9,-,CASSVVGGNSPLHF,TGTGCCAGCAGCGTAGTGGGGGGAAATTCACCCCTCCACTTT
TRBJ1-1,TRBD1,TRBV6-5,-,CASRTGQRNTEAFF,TGTGCCAGCAGGACGGGACAGAGGAACACTGAAGCTTTCTTT
TRBJ2-7,-,TRBV30,-,CAWSVRSSGEQYF,TGTGCCTGGAGTGTACGGAGCAGCGGGGAGCAGTACTTC
TRBJ2-7,-,TRBV30,few,CAWSRGWTSGKIYEQYF,TGTGCCTGGAGCCGTGGGTGGACGTCAGGGAAGATCTACGAGCAGTACTTC
TRBJ2-7,TRBD1,TRBV25-1,-,CASSENRGRHEQYF,TGTGCCAGCAGTGAAAACAGGGGGCGCCACGAGCAGTACTTC
TRBJ1-2,-,TRBV6-1,few,CASSPWSGYTF,TGTGCCAGCAGCCCTTGGAGTGGCTACACCTTC